One sample yielded the 5 T cell receptor beta chains listed below, sequenced in a study of T-cell reconstitution after alpha-beta-depleted transplantation in children. Unique molecular identifiers were incorporated during preparation of the TCRbeta library. One entry per CDR3 protein, called by TCRdb with MiXCR from the PCR reads. Of about 400,000 distinct CDR3 sequences detected, roughly 22% appear once; the ten largest clones hold 3% to 4.5%. Sample: PBMCs from the stem cell graft donor, taken from the stem cell graft. These receptors were taken from a human donor who donated a stem cell graft to a child with acute myeloid leukemia.

This chain uses TRBV11-2 with TRBJ1-1; 7 positions match TRBD1. Per the germline V gene, CDR1 is SGHAT and CDR2 is FQNNGV. The CDR3 loop spans 12 amino acids. The trim removed 5 bases at V and 6 bases at J, leaving 3 bases unmatched. CDR3 sequence reads: CASSPDRAEAFF. CDR3 nucleotides: TGTGCCAGCAGCCCCGACAGGGCTGAAGCTTTCTTT.

This clonotype was recorded at least ten times. The chain links TRBV24-1 to TRBJ2-2; D is unresolved. The V and J ends lost 0 bases and 2 bases respectively, with 6 bases between them. Per the germline V gene, CDR1 is KGHDR and CDR2 is SFDVKD. This CDR3 is 15 amino acids long. The CDR3 region has the DNA TGTGCCACCAGTGATTTGAAAGCTAACACCGGGGAGCTGTTTTTT. Amino acid sequence: CATSDLKANTGELFF.

The chain links TRBV29-1 to TRBJ2-1; 15 bases agree with TRBD2. The junction had 9 bases not matched to a gene; V was cut back by 6 bases and J by 12 bases. The germline CDR1 and CDR2 sequences are SQVTM and ANQGSEA. CDR3 length: 14 amino acids. The CDR3 DNA is TGCAGCGTCCTCGGACTAGCGGGAGGGCCAACGCAGTTCTTC. It codes for CSVLGLAGGPTQFF.

Many counts were recorded for this clonotype. This sequence joins TRBV20-1 and TRBJ2-7, with D possibly TRBD1 on 5 matching bases. V was pared by 6 bases and J by 6 bases, with 18 bases between. The CDR3 has 13 residues. From germline, CDR1 is DFQATT and CDR2 SNEGSKA (reference sequence). The DNA of the CDR3 is TGCAGTGCCCCCTTTCGTCAGGGAAGCGAGCAGTACTTC. Encoded protein: CSAPFRQGSEQYF.

The CDR3: CASSPAAGTYNEQFF. The DNA of the CDR3 is TGTGCCAGCAGTCCTGCAGCGGGAACCTACAATGAGCAGTTCTTC. This rearrangement joins TRBV12-3 or TRBV12-4 to TRBJ2-1, with 7 positions matching TRBD2. This CDR3 is built from 15 residues. V lost 5 bases, J lost 2 bases, and 6 bases stayed unmatched.